The entry below gives a single TCR beta chain sequence along with its context. The antigen is undetermined. Germline-derived CDR1 and CDR2 are LGHNA and YSLEER. The V end lost 1 base, the J end lost 8 bases, and 14 bases lay between the germline ends. There are 14 residues in the CDR3. This entry is derived from a study of T cells after yellow fever vaccination. Study-wide results and caveats: Clonotypes shared by both compartments, CD4 and CD8, made up a small share. Among primary-vaccination clones, most reappeared after the booster, at just under 98% for CD4 and around 91% for CD8.

MiXCR, run by TCRdb on the 5' RACE reads, gives a single entry per CDR3 protein. The sample lists 300,000 to 400,000 distinct CDR3 sequences, 8.5% to 9% occurring once. The chain joins TRBV4-3 to TRBJ1-2, with no clear D. The sample was PBMCs, taken on the day of the first yellow fever vaccination. The TCR originated in a man between 18 and 29 years old who received the YFV17D yellow fever vaccine. The CDR3 DNA reads TGCGCCAGCAGCCAAGCTCGGCAGCTCCCAGGCTACACCTTC. This sequence encodes CASSQARQLPGYTF.